The entry below gives a single T cell receptor (beta chain) sequence along with its context. This clonotype was observed at least ten times. This receptor's antigen is unknown. No per-base quality is available; no much larger clone lies one base away. CDR1 and CDR2 are drawn from the germline V gene: SGHTA, FQGNSA. V is pruned by 5 bases and J by 6 bases, leaving 9 bases of the junction without a gene match. Its CDR3 holds 15 amino acids, cysteine through phenylalanine. Just CDR3 DNA is preserved here, 45 bases in frame from base 1. Sequencing relied on an Illumina HiSeq 1500. TCRdb reprocessed the public reads (quality trimming at Q25 with fastp, clone calling with MiXCR) and kept in-frame beta chains. Each entry merges the rows of one CDR3 protein and shows their most common DNA and genes. This sample gives around 550,000 distinct CDR3 sequences in total; more than 20% of them show up just once. Of the sample, 13% is held by the ten largest clones.

The entry originates in a study of T cell repertoires in cytomegalovirus infection (dated by TCRdb to between 2018 and 2021). General notes on the study: Donor HLA type was relevant to the analysis, as public TCR beta signatures indicated carriage of CMV infection together with the matching HLA type.

What the work shows at the level of the full study, not this receptor alone: In both this cohort and an independent roughly 330-donor cohort, the cumulative frequency of public TCR beta family members distinguished carriers of CMV infection plus the relevant HLA type. In the ex vivo response, HLA-C-restricted CMV-specific TCR beta clonotypes were dominant, and in two of eight donors the single most frequent clonotype came from this HLA-C-restricted group.

The sequence is built from TRBV7-2 and TRBJ1-5, with 8 bases in between that match TRBD1. The source is a human donor in good health (CMV status not recorded). Some clones in this sample may be carry-over from other donors' samples. Material: PBMCs. The DNA sequence follows: TGTGCCAGCAGCCCGGACAGGGACCCGGGTCAGCCCCAGCATTTT. Its translation is CASSPDRDPGQPQHF.